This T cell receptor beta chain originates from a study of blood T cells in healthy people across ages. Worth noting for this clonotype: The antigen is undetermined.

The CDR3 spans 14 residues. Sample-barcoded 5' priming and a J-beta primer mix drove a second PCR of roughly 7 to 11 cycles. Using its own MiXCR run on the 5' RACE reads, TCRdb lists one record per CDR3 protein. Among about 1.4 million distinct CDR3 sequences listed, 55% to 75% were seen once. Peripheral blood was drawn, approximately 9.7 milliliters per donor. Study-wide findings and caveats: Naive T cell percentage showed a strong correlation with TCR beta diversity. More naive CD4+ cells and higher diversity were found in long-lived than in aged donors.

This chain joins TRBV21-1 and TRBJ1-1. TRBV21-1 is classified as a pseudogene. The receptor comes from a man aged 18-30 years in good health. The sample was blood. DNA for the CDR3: TGTGCCAGCAGCGGGGAGGGGGGGAGGACTGAAGCTTTCTTT. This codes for CASSGEGGRTEAFF.